This T cell receptor beta chain derives from a study of T cells after yellow fever vaccination. Findings and limits, study-wide: FACS-sorted repertoires might harbor abundant contaminating clonotypes from the bulk population. Weaker overall, the secondary response nonetheless peaked faster (day 5 versus 15). Post-booster samples contained most primary-vaccination clones (nearly 98% CD4, around 89% CD8). Some clonotypes, a small share, were shared between CD4 and CD8 compartments.

TCRdb re-called the 5' RACE reads through MiXCR, storing one row per CDR3 protein. The repertoire includes around 350,000 distinct CDR3 sequences, roughly 11% of them detected once, and less than 20% sits in the top ten. This clonotype was counted between two and nine times. What it recognizes is unknown. Trimming took 10 bases from V and 6 from J, leaving 23 bases between them. CDR3 length equals 15 residues. This clonotype was obtained from a man in his late teens or twenties who received the YFV17D yellow fever vaccine. Source: PBMCs, taken on the day of the first yellow fever vaccination. The chain employs TRBV12-3 or TRBV12-4 and TRBJ2-3; the D gene could be TRBD1 or TRBD2 (7 bases each). The CDR3 bases are TGTGCCACCCAGGGGGGGGCGGTGGATAGGGATACGCAGTATTTT. This codes for CATQGGAVDRDTQYF.